This T cell receptor beta chain was observed in a study of blood T cell repertoires in COVID-19. Study as a whole: PBMCs, B-cell-depleted T cells, or T cells were the source of the cDNA or gDNA that made up the material.

This clone was observed once. Grouping used clinical history reported by participants in a survey and questionnaire. The V end lost 4 bases, the J end lost 0 bases, and 5 bases lay between the germline ends. CDR3 size: 14 residues. In germline, CDR1 is SGDLS, CDR2 YYNGEE. Sequenced by immunoSEQ multiplex PCR; TCRdb stores in-frame clones only, minus some. The sample comprises 330,000 or so clones, around 87% of which are singletons, and approximately 1.9% rests with the top ten. Sequenced: PBMCs or T cells enriched from blood (not recorded which). V is TRBV9 and J is TRBJ2-6; unclear D gene. The clonotype was recovered from a man aged 40-49 years in a cohort exposed to, infected with or recovered from COVID-19 (not recorded which). The CDR3 nucleotides are TGTGCCAGCAGCTCCTACTCTGGGGCCAACGTCCTGACTTTC. This translates into CASSSYSGANVLTF.